This T cell receptor beta chain was recovered during a study of T cells in Graves' hyperthyroidism and ophthalmopathy. This clonotype was recorded many times. RNA transcripts provided the source from which TCR beta CDR3 regions were amplified. HTBI primers drove first-round RT-PCR of the TCR CDR3. TCRdb passed the multiplex PCR reads through MiXCR, listing each CDR3 protein once. The table has some 370,000 distinct CDR3 sequences, roughly an eighth seen once. V lost 3 bases, J lost 4 bases, and 13 bases lay in between. The CDR3 consists of 14 residues. Germline values: CDR1 SGHRS, CDR2 YFSETQ. The chain recombines TRBV5-1 with TRBJ1-1; D is possibly TRBD1 (5 bases). Sequencing used blood. This TCR derives from a man aged 50 to 59 with Graves' ophthalmopathy. CDR3 bases: TGCGCCAGCAGCTATAGGGGAGATGGCACTGAAGCTTTCTTT. It yields the protein CASSYRGDGTEAFF.